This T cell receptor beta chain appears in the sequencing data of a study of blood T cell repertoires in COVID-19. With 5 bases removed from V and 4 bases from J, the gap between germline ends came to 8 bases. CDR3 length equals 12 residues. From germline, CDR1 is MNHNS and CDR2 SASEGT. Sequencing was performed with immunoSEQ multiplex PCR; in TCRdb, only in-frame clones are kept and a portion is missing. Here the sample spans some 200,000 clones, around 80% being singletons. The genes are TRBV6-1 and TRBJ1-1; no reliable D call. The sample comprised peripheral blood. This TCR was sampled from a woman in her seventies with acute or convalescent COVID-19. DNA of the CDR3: TGTGCCAGCAGTTCAGAGGGCACTGAAGCTTTCTTT. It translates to CASSSEGTEAFF.